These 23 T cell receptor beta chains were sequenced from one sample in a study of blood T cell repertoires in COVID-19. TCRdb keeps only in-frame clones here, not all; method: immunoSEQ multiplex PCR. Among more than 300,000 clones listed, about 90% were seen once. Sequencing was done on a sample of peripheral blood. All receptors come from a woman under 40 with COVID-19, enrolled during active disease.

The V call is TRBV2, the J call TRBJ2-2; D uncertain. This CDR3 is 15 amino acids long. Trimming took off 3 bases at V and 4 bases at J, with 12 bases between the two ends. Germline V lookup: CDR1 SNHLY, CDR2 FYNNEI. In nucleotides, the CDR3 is TGTGCCAGCAGTGACAGGCACCAGAGCACCGGGGAGCTGTTTTTT. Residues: CASSDRHQSTGELFF.

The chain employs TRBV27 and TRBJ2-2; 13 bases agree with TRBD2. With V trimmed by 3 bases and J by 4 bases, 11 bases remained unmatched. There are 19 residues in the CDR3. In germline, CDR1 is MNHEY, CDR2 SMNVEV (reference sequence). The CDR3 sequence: CASSFKGTSGRAGTGELFF. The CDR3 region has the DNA TGTGCCAGCAGTTTCAAAGGAACTAGCGGGAGGGCGGGCACCGGGGAGCTGTTTTTT.

CDR3 region: CASSPPPRTGFYEQYF. CDR3 nucleotides: TGTGCCAGCAGCCCACCCCCCAGGACAGGCTTCTACGAGCAGTACTTC. The chain carries TRBV7-8 and TRBJ2-7, with 7 bases aligning to TRBD1. Germline loops: CDR1 SGHVS, CDR2 FQNEAQ. J gave up 3 bases and V 5 bases, and 13 bases lay outside the gene matches. The CDR3 extends over 16 amino acids.

CDR3 nucleotides: TGTGCCAGCAGTGATGATCTAGCGGGAGGTAGGCAGTTCTTC. Translation gives CASSDDLAGGRQFF. J is TRBJ2-1 and V is TRBV2; 11 bases are a match to TRBD2. With V trimmed by 3 bases and J by 12 bases, 7 bases remained unmatched. This CDR3 contains 14 residues. Germline-derived CDR1 and CDR2 are SNHLY and FYNNEI.

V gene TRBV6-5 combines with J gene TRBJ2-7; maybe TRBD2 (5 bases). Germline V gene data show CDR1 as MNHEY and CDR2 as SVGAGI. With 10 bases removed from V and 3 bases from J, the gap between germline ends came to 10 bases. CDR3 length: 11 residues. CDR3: CATSRDYEQYF. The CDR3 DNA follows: TGTGCCACCTCCCGGGACTACGAGCAGTACTTC.

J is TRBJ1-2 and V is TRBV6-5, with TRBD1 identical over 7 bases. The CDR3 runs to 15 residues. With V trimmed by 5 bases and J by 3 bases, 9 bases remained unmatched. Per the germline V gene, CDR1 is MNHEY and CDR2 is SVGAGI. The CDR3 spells CASSMETGPHYGYTF. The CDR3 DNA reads TGTGCCAGCAGTATGGAGACAGGGCCCCACTATGGCTACACCTTC.

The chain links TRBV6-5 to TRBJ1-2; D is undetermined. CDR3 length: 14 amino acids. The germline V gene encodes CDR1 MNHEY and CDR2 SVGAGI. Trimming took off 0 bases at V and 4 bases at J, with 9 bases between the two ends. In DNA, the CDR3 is TGTGCCAGCAGTTACTCCGGGGTCGTCTATGGCTACACCTTC. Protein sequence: CASSYSGVVYGYTF.

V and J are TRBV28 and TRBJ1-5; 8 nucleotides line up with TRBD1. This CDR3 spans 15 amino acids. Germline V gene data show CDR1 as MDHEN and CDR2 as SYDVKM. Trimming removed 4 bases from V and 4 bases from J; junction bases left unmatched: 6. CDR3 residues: CASSSPTGENQPQHF. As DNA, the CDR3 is TGTGCCAGCAGTTCTCCGACAGGGGAGAATCAGCCCCAGCATTTT.

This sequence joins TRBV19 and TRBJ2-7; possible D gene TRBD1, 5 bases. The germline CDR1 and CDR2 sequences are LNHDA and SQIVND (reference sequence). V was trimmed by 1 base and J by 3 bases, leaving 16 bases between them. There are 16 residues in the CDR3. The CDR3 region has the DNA TGTGCCAGTAGTATAGTTGGGGATAGGGGCGGCTACGAGCAGTACTTC. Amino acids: CASSIVGDRGGYEQYF.

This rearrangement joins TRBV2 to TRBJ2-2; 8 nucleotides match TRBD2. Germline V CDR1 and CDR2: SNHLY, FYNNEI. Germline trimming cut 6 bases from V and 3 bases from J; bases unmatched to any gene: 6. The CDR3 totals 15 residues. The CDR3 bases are TGTGCCAGCAGGGTGCCGGGAGGGTACACCGGGGAGCTGTTTTTT. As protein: CASRVPGGYTGELFF.

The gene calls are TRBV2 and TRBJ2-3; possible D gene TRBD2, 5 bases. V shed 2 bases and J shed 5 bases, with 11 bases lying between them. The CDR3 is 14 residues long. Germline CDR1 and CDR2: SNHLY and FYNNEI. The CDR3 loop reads CASSEFRGGDTQYF. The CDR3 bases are TGTGCCAGCAGTGAATTCCGGGGTGGAGATACGCAGTATTTT.

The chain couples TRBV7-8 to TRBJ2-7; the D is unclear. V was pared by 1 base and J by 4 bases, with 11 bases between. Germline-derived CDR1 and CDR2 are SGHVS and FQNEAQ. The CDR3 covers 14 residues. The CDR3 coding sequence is TGTGCCAGCAGCTTAGAGCGTCCTCCATACGAGCAGTACTTC. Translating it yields CASSLERPPYEQYF.

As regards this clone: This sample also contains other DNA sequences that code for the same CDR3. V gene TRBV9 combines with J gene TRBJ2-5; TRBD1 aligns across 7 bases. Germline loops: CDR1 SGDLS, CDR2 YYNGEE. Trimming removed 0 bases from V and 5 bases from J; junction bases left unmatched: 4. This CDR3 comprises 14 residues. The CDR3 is CASSVGQGQETQYF. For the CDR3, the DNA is TGTGCCAGCAGCGTAGGACAGGGTCAGGAGACCCAGTACTTC. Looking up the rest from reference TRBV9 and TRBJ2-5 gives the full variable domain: DSGVTQTPKHLITATGQRVTLRCSPRSGDLSVYWYQQSLDQGLQFLIQYYNGEERAKGNILERFSAQQFPDLHSELNLSSLELGDSALYFCASSVGQGQETQYFGPGTRLLVL.

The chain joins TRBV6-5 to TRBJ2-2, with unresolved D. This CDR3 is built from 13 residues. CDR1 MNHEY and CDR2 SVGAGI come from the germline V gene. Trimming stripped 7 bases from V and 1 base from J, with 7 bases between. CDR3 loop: CASNGGNTGELFF. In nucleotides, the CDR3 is TGTGCCAGCAACGGCGGGAACACCGGGGAGCTGTTTTTT.

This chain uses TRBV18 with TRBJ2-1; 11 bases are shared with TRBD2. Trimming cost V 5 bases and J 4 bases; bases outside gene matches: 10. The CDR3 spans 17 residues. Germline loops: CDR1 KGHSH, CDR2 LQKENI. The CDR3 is CASSSSIAGGRYNEQFF. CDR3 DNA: TGTGCCAGCTCATCATCTATAGCGGGAGGGCGGTACAATGAGCAGTTCTTC. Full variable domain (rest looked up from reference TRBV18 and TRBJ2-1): NAGVMQNPRHLVRRRGQEARLRCSPMKGHSHVYWYRQLPEEGLKFMVYLQKENIIDESGMPKERFSAEFPKEGPSILRIQQVVRGDSAAYFCASSSSIAGGRYNEQFFGPGTRLTVL.

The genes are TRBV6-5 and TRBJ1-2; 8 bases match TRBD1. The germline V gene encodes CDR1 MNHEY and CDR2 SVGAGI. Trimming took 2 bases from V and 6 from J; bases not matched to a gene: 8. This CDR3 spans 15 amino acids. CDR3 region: CASSYVVTGADGYTF. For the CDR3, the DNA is TGTGCCAGCAGTTACGTTGTGACAGGGGCCGATGGCTACACCTTC.

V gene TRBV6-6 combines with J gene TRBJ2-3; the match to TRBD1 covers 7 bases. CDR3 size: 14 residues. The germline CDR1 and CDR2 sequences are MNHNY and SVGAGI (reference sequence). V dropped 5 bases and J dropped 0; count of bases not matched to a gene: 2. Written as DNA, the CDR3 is TGTGCCAGCAGTCCACAGGGGAGCACAGATACGCAGTATTTT. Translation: CASSPQGSTDTQYF.

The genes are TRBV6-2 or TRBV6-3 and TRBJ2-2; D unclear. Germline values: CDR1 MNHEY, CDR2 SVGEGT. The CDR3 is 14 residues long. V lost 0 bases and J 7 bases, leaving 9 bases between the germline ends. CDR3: CASSYSAEIGELFF. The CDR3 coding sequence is TGTGCCAGCAGTTACTCTGCGGAAATCGGGGAGCTGTTTTTT.

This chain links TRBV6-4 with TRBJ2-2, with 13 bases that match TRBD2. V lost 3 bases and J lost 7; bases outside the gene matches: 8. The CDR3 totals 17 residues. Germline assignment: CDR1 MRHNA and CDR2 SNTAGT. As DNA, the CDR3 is TGTGCCAGCAGTGATTCCGGGACTAGCGGGGCAATCGGGGAGCTGTTTTTT. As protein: CASSDSGTSGAIGELFF.

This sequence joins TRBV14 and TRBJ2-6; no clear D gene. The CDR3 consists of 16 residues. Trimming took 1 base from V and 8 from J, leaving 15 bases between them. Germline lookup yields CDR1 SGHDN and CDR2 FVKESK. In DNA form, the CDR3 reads TGTGCCAGCAGCCAAGGAATTTTGGCTGATTCCAACGTCCTGACTTTC. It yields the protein CASSQGILADSNVLTF.

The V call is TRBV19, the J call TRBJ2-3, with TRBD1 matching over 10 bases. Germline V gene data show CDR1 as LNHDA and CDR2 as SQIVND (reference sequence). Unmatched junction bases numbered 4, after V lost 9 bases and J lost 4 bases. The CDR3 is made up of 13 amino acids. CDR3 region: CASADRGPDTQYF. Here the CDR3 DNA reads TGTGCCAGCGCTGACAGGGGGCCAGATACGCAGTATTTT.

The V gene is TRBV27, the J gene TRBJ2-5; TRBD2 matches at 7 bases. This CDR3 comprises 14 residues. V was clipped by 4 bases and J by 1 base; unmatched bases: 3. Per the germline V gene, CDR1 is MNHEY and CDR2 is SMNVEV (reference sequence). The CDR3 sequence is CASSSSSGQETQYF. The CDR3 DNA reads TGTGCCAGCAGTTCGTCTAGCGGCCAAGAGACCCAGTACTTC.

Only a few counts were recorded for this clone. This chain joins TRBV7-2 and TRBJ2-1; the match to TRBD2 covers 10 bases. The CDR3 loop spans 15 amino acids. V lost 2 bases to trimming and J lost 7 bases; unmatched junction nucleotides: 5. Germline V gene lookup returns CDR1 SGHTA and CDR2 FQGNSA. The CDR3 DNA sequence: TGTGCCAGCAGCTTAATAGCGGGAGGATCGAATGAGCAGTTCTTC. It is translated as CASSLIAGGSNEQFF.